A selection of T cell receptor beta chains follows, all from one sample in a study of Graves' ophthalmopathy and Graves' hyperthyroidism. TCRdb reprocessed the multiplex PCR reads via MiXCR and lists one record per CDR3 protein. The table has hundreds of thousands of distinct CDR3 sequences, about 38% seen once. The sample taken for sequencing was peripheral blood. The receptor source for this set is an adult man with Graves' ophthalmopathy. The CDR3 runs from the conserved cysteine through the conserved F or W. The order of the fields is CDR3 protein, CDR3 DNA, clone size, V gene, J gene, D gene. The D gene is left open where the match is weak. Clone sizes are given selectively: once, few, many, or a class where the clone is expanded.

CDR3 protein: CASSPGTSGRLETQYF
CDR3 DNA: TGTGCCAGCAGCCCCGGGACTAGCGGGAGACTAGAGACCCAGTACTTC
clone size: many
V gene: TRBV7-7
J gene: TRBJ2-5
D gene: TRBD2

CDR3 protein: CASIFGNSPLHF
CDR3 DNA: TGTGCCAGCATTTTTGGAAATTCACCCCTCCACTTT
clone size: .
V gene: TRBV12-3/TRBV12-4
J gene: TRBJ1-6
D gene: .

CDR3 protein: CASSEGGYNEAFF
CDR3 DNA: TGTGCCAGCAGTGAAGGGGGGTACAATGAAGCTTTCTTT
clone size: .
V gene: TRBV25-1
J gene: TRBJ1-1
D gene: .

CDR3 protein: CASSASLGYEQYF
CDR3 DNA: TGTGCCAGCAGTGCCTCATTGGGATACGAGCAGTACTTC
clone size: .
V gene: TRBV6-5
J gene: TRBJ2-7
D gene: .

CDR3 protein: CASGQGNTEAFF
CDR3 DNA: TGTGCCAGCGGACAGGGGAACACTGAAGCTTTCTTT
clone size: many
V gene: TRBV2
J gene: TRBJ1-1
D gene: TRBD1

CDR3 protein: CASSLEVGGSYEQYF
CDR3 DNA: TGTGCCAGCAGCTTGGAGGTGGGAGGATCCTACGAGCAGTACTTC
clone size: .
V gene: TRBV12-3/TRBV12-4
J gene: TRBJ2-7
D gene: .

CDR3 protein: CSVTQGASSYEQYF
CDR3 DNA: TGCAGCGTAACACAGGGGGCAAGCTCCTACGAGCAGTACTTC
clone size: .
V gene: TRBV29-1
J gene: TRBJ2-7
D gene: TRBD1

CDR3 protein: CATSDPRGAGETQYF
CDR3 DNA: TGTGCCACCAGTGACCCCCGTGGGGCAGGGGAGACCCAGTACTTC
clone size: many
V gene: TRBV24-1
J gene: TRBJ2-5
D gene: .

CDR3 protein: CATSKVARDYGYTF
CDR3 DNA: TGTGCCACCAGCAAAGTGGCACGGGACTATGGCTACACCTTC
clone size: many
V gene: TRBV15
J gene: TRBJ1-2
D gene: .

CDR3 protein: CAISATTGSYSEAFF
CDR3 DNA: TGTGCCATCAGTGCAACGACAGGGTCGTACTCTGAAGCTTTCTTT
clone size: .
V gene: TRBV10-3
J gene: TRBJ1-1
D gene: TRBD1

CDR3 protein: CASSQVGGARTDTQYF
CDR3 DNA: TGTGCCAGCAGCCAAGTTGGGGGGGCTCGCACAGATACGCAGTATTTT
clone size: .
V gene: TRBV4-1
J gene: TRBJ2-3
D gene: .

CDR3 protein: CAWSGWTGDVDGANVLTF
CDR3 DNA: TGTGCTTGGAGTGGCTGGACAGGGGATGTGGATGGGGCCAACGTCCTGACTTTC
clone size: .
V gene: TRBV25-1
J gene: TRBJ2-6
D gene: TRBD1

CDR3 protein: CARTPGQETQYF
CDR3 DNA: TGTGCCAGGACGCCGGGGCAAGAGACCCAGTACTTC
clone size: .
V gene: TRBV7-6
J gene: TRBJ2-5
D gene: .

CDR3 protein: CASSLQDRGYEQYF
CDR3 DNA: TGTGCCAGCAGTTTACAGGACAGGGGATACGAGCAGTACTTC
clone size: few
V gene: TRBV27
J gene: TRBJ2-7
D gene: TRBD1

CDR3 protein: CSIGQGEETQYF
CDR3 DNA: TGCAGTATTGGACAGGGAGAAGAGACCCAGTACTTC
clone size: many
V gene: TRBV20-1
J gene: TRBJ2-5
D gene: TRBD1

CDR3 protein: CASSARPARGPGYTF
CDR3 DNA: TGTGCCAGCAGTGCTAGACCGGCCAGGGGGCCCGGCTACACCTTC
clone size: .
V gene: TRBV25-1
J gene: TRBJ1-2
D gene: TRBD1

CDR3 protein: CASSLDYSSSGNTIYF
CDR3 DNA: TGTGCCAGCAGCTTAGATTACAGCTCCTCTGGAAACACCATATATTTT
clone size: few
V gene: TRBV7-9
J gene: TRBJ1-3
D gene: .

CDR3 protein: CASSLGLAGAGETQYF
CDR3 DNA: TGTGCCAGCAGTTTGGGTCTAGCGGGAGCGGGGGAGACCCAGTACTTC
clone size: many
V gene: TRBV12-3/TRBV12-4
J gene: TRBJ2-5
D gene: TRBD2

CDR3 protein: CASSQEVGSSGANVLTF
CDR3 DNA: TGTGCCAGCAGCCAAGAGGTTGGGAGTTCAGGGGCCAACGTCTTGACTTTC
clone size: .
V gene: TRBV4-2
J gene: TRBJ2-6
D gene: .

CDR3 protein: CSVEVGPGELFF
CDR3 DNA: TGCAGCGTTGAAGTGGGGCCCGGGGAGCTGTTTTTT
clone size: .
V gene: TRBV29-1
J gene: TRBJ2-2
D gene: .

CDR3 protein: CASSLRLGTGLSGANVLTF
CDR3 DNA: TGTGCCAGCAGCTTAAGACTAGGGACAGGCCTCTCTGGGGCCAACGTCCTGACTTTC
clone size: many
V gene: TRBV7-3
J gene: TRBJ2-6
D gene: TRBD1

CDR3 protein: CASSSGDRRYEQYF
CDR3 DNA: TGTGCCAGCAGTTCGGGGGACAGGAGGTACGAGCAGTACTTC
clone size: many
V gene: TRBV12-3/TRBV12-4
J gene: TRBJ2-7
D gene: TRBD1

CDR3 protein: CASSRTLADTQYF
CDR3 DNA: TGCGCCAGCAGCCGGACTCTCGCAGATACGCAGTATTTT
clone size: .
V gene: TRBV5-1
J gene: TRBJ2-3
D gene: .

CDR3 protein: CASSLSPTASQPQHF
CDR3 DNA: TGTGCCAGCAGCTTAAGCCCGACGGCTAGTCAGCCCCAGCATTTT
clone size: many
V gene: TRBV7-8
J gene: TRBJ1-5
D gene: .

CDR3 protein: CASSRRQGMRETQYF
CDR3 DNA: TGTGCCAGCAGCCGTCGACAGGGGATGCGGGAGACCCAGTACTTC
clone size: .
V gene: TRBV11-3
J gene: TRBJ2-5
D gene: TRBD1

CDR3 protein: CASSYLNTEASF
CDR3 DNA: TGTGCCAGCAGTTACTTAAACACTGAAGCTTCCTTT
clone size: .
V gene: TRBV6-6
J gene: TRBJ1-1
D gene: .

CDR3 protein: CARDRDYGYTF
CDR3 DNA: TGTGCTAGAGACAGGGACTATGGCTACACCTTC
clone size: .
V gene: TRBV10-3
J gene: TRBJ1-2
D gene: TRBD1

CDR3 protein: CASSQTGHNQPQHF
CDR3 DNA: TGTGCCAGCAGCCAGACAGGCCACAATCAGCCCCAGCATTTT
clone size: many
V gene: TRBV14
J gene: TRBJ1-5
D gene: .

CDR3 protein: CATSDPTQGSGSPLHF
CDR3 DNA: TGTGCCACCAGTGACCCGACCCAGGGAAGTGGTTCACCCCTCCACTTT
clone size: .
V gene: TRBV24-1
J gene: TRBJ1-6
D gene: .

CDR3 protein: CASSLRDLYGYTF
CDR3 DNA: TGTGCCAGCAGTCTCAGGGACCTCTATGGCTACACCTTC
clone size: .
V gene: TRBV10-3
J gene: TRBJ1-2
D gene: .

CDR3 protein: CASSPTASQGGSGQPQHF
CDR3 DNA: TGTGCCAGCTCACCAACAGCGTCGCAGGGTGGGTCGGGTCAGCCCCAGCATTTT
clone size: .
V gene: TRBV10-3
J gene: TRBJ1-5
D gene: .

CDR3 protein: CASSSLAGLQETQYF
CDR3 DNA: TGTGCCAGCAGCTCACTAGCGGGGCTACAAGAGACCCAGTACTTC
clone size: few
V gene: TRBV6-5
J gene: TRBJ2-5
D gene: TRBD2

CDR3 protein: CACSLARSGYGEAFF
CDR3 DNA: TGCGCCTGCAGCTTAGCGCGTTCCGGGTACGGTGAAGCTTTCTTT
clone size: .
V gene: TRBV5-1
J gene: TRBJ1-1
D gene: .

CDR3 protein: CASSEEGGGTGELFF
CDR3 DNA: TGTGCCAGCAGTGAAGAAGGGGGCGGGACCGGGGAGCTGTTTTTT
clone size: .
V gene: TRBV10-3
J gene: TRBJ2-2
D gene: TRBD1

CDR3 protein: CSVYEAGPGDTQYF
CDR3 DNA: TGCAGCGTTTATGAAGCGGGACCGGGGGATACGCAGTATTTT
clone size: few
V gene: TRBV29-1
J gene: TRBJ2-3
D gene: TRBD2

CDR3 protein: CATDSGDTSYEQYF
CDR3 DNA: TGTGCCACCGACTCGGGGGACACCTCCTACGAGCAGTACTTC
clone size: .
V gene: TRBV19
J gene: TRBJ2-7
D gene: .